The 12 T cell receptor beta chains reported below all come from one sample, sequenced in a study. One entry per CDR3 protein, called by TCRdb with MiXCR from the RT-PCR reads. Counted here are approximately 720,000 distinct CDR3 sequences, approximately 15% occurring once; the ten biggest clones make up around 3.3%. The sequencing input was memory CD4+ T cells from blood. The receptor source for this set is a female donor in good health, serving as a healthy control.

This clonotype was detected many times. This chain links TRBV27 with TRBJ1-2; 7 bases match TRBD1. CDR3 length: 14 residues. The V gene's germline CDR1 is MNHEY and CDR2 SMNVEV (reference sequence). V was clipped by 8 bases and J by 5 bases; unmatched bases: 11. CDR3 in amino acids: CASGKGGAGYGYTF. Written as DNA, the CDR3 is TGTGCCAGCGGAAAAGGGGGCGCAGGATATGGCTACACCTTC.

As for this clonotype: Being one base from a much bigger clone, this may be a read error. CDR3: CSVGGDMVSYNEQFF. CDR3 nucleotide sequence: TGCAGCGTTGGAGGGGACATGGTGTCCTACAATGAGCAGTTCTTC. This chain joins TRBV29-1 and TRBJ2-1, with D maybe TRBD1 (6 bases). Trimming shortened V by 4 bases and J by 1 base, and 14 bases separated the two germline ends. The length of the CDR3 is 15 residues. Germline V CDR1 and CDR2: SQVTM, ANQGSEA.

The rearrangement joins TRBV19 to TRBJ2-7, with a possible D match to TRBD1 (7 bases). V lost 5 bases and J 6 bases, leaving 17 bases between the germline ends. In germline, CDR1 is LNHDA, CDR2 SQIVND (reference sequence). There are 14 residues in the CDR3. CDR3: CASSLGRGDGEQYF. Here the CDR3 DNA reads TGTGCCAGTAGTCTTGGCAGGGGGGATGGCGAGCAGTACTTC.

In its sample, this clonotype was seen many times. This sequence joins TRBV24-1 and TRBJ1-2; perhaps TRBD1 as D (6 bases). The germline CDR1 and CDR2 sequences are KGHDR and SFDVKD. V lost 9 bases, J lost 8 bases, and 15 bases lay in between. The CDR3 spans 12 residues. The CDR3 here is CATWGEGDGYTF. The CDR3 coding sequence is TGTGCCACCTGGGGAGAGGGGGACGGCTACACCTTC.

Ten or more counts support this clonotype. The chain carries TRBV29-1 and TRBJ1-1; the match to TRBD1 covers 8 bases. Unmatched junction bases numbered 6, after V lost 4 bases and J lost 8 bases. Germline assignment: CDR1 SQVTM and CDR2 ANQGSEA. The CDR3 sequence is 12 residues long. The CDR3 protein is CSVVGTGLEAFF. CDR3 nucleotides: TGCAGCGTTGTAGGGACAGGACTCGAAGCTTTCTTT.

This clonotype was recorded at least ten times. The rearrangement uses TRBV4-3 and TRBJ2-5; 8 bases line up with TRBD2. CDR1 is LGHNA and CDR2 is YSLEER in the germline V gene. The CDR3 is made up of 14 amino acids. V was clipped by 6 bases and J by 2 bases; unmatched bases: 5. CDR3 coding DNA: TGCGCCAGCAGTCGGGGACTAGGGCAAGAGACCCAGTACTTC. It translates to CASSRGLGQETQYF.

The rearrangement links TRBV19 to TRBJ1-1; 9 bases map to TRBD1. CDR3 length equals 16 residues. CDR1 and CDR2 (germline): LNHDA, SQIVND (reference sequence). V gave up 5 bases and J gave up 4 bases; unmatched junction bases: 11. CDR3 in amino acids: CASSPNGGTGTTEAFF. CDR3 DNA: TGTGCCAGTAGTCCCAACGGGGGGACAGGGACCACTGAAGCTTTCTTT.

This clonotype was observed at least ten times. V usage is TRBV20-1 and J usage is TRBJ2-3; possible D gene TRBD2, 5 bases. The germline gives CDR1 DFQATT, CDR2 SNEGSKA (reference sequence). The CDR3 length is 14 residues. The V end lost 3 bases, the J end lost 4 bases, and 14 bases lay between the germline ends. The CDR3 nucleotides are TGCAGTGCTAGTGACAATCCGGAGGCAGATACGCAGTATTTT. It codes for CSASDNPEADTQYF.

This clonotype was seen many times. The rearrangement uses TRBV7-2 and TRBJ2-7, with TRBD2 matching over 9 bases. Germline CDR1 reads SGHTA; CDR2 reads FQGNSA. V was pared by 5 bases and J by 1 base, with 6 bases of the junction left unmatched. This CDR3 is 15 amino acids long. The CDR3 here is CASSPGLAVSYEQYF. CDR3 DNA sequence: TGTGCCAGCAGCCCGGGACTAGCCGTGTCCTACGAGCAGTACTTC.

The rearrangement links TRBV6-1 to TRBJ1-4; D is uncertain. Trimming left V 8 bases short and J 5 bases short, with 15 bases between. CDR1 and CDR2 (germline): MNHNS, SASEGT. The CDR3 consists of 14 residues. The CDR3 DNA reads as TGTGCCAGCGCCCTGCGGCCTCTGAATGAAAAACTGTTTTTT. Its protein product is CASALRPLNEKLFF.

The rearrangement joins TRBV5-1 to TRBJ1-2; D perhaps matches TRBD1 (6 bases). This CDR3 spans 12 amino acids. Germline-derived CDR1 and CDR2 are SGHRS and YFSETQ. Trimming pared 2 bases from V and 7 bases from J, leaving 9 bases between. The CDR3 coding sequence is TGCGCCAGCAGCTTAAACAGGGCTGGCTACACCTTC. The encoded protein is CASSLNRAGYTF.

The chain employs TRBV6-6 and TRBJ2-3; 11 bases fit TRBD1. J lost 4 bases, V lost 0 bases, and 3 bases had no gene match. This CDR3 has 16 residues. Germline V gives CDR1 MNHNY, CDR2 SVGAGI (reference sequence). CDR3 in DNA: TGTGCCAGCAGTTACTCGGTGGGACAGGGGGCAGATACGCAGTATTTT. Its protein is CASSYSVGQGADTQYF.